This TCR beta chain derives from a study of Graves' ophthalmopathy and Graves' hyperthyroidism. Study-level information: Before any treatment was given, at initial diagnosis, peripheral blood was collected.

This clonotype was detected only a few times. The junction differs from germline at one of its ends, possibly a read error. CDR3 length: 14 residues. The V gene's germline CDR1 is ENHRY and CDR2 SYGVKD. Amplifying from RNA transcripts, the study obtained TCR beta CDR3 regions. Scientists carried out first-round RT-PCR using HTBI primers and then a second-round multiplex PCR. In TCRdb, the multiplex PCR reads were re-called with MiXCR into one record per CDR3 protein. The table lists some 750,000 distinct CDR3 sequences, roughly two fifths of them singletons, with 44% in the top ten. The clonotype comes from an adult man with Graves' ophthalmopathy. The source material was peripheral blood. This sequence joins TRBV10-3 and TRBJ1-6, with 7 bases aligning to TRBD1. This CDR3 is CASSTSTGPSPLHF. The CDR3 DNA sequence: TGTGCCAGCAGTACCTCGACAGGGCCTTCACCCCTCCACTTT.